This is a list of T cell receptor beta chains from one sample in a study of regulatory T cells. Generated by immunoSEQ multiplex PCR, the TCRdb table keeps only in-frame clones and is missing some. The sample lists some 31,000 clones, about 93% occurring once. Material: conventional CD4+ T cells sorted from blood. The receptors here all came from a child aged 2-15 years with CD3G deficiency. CDR3s include the opening cysteine and the closing phenylalanine or tryptophan. The order of the fields is V gene, J gene, clone size, D gene, CDR3 DNA, CDR3 protein. The D gene is left open where the match is weak. Where a row states a size, it is once, few, many or the class of an expanded clone; other rows omit it.

TRBV5-1	TRBJ2-1	once	-	TGCGCCAGCAGCTTGGGGGCGAGAGTCGGTAGAAATGAGCAGTTCTTC	CASSLGARVGRNEQFF
TRBV6-1	TRBJ1-1	-	-	TGTGCCAGCAGCCGACAGGTTTTGCGCACTGAAGCTTTCTTT	CASSRQVLRTEAFF
TRBV6-5	TRBJ1-2	-	TRBD1	TGTGCCAGCAGTTACAGGGGGCGGGGGAGAGGCTACACCTTC	CASSYRGRGRGYTF
TRBV6-1	TRBJ1-2	-	-	TGTGCCAGCAGTCTAGTAGGCTATGGCTACACCTTC	CASSLVGYGYTF
TRBV5-1	TRBJ2-7	-	-	TGCGCCAGCAGCTTCGGGACTGGAGAATACGAGCAGTACTTC	CASSFGTGEYEQYF
TRBV7-8	TRBJ2-1	-	TRBD1	TGTGCCAGCAGCTTACCCCGGGACAGGGGGGTACCAGGCTCCTACAATGAGCAGTTCTTC	CASSLPRDRGVPGSYNEQFF
TRBV7-9	TRBJ2-1	-	TRBD2	TGTGCCAGCAGCCACCACGAAGCGGGAGATGAGCAGTTCTTC	CASSHHEAGDEQFF
TRBV28	TRBJ2-2	few	-	TGTGCCAGCACAACGGCCAGGGACACCGGGGAGCTGTTTTTT	CASTTARDTGELFF
TRBV28	TRBJ2-7	-	TRBD1	TGTGCCAGCAGTTCTGCCGGGACAGGGAGGAACGAGCAGTACTTC	CASSSAGTGRNEQYF
TRBV28	TRBJ2-7	-	TRBD1	TGTGCCAGCAGTTGGTCAGGGGGCGGGATCTACGAGCAGTACTTC	CASSWSGGGIYEQYF
TRBV28	TRBJ2-7	once	TRBD2	TGTGCCAGCACCCTGGGGGGGAGGGCCCACGAGCAGTACTTC	CASTLGGRAHEQYF
TRBV28	TRBJ1-3	-	TRBD1	TGTGCCAGCAGTCCCTGGACAGGGAAGAGGGATGGAAACACCATATATTTT	CASSPWTGKRDGNTIYF
TRBV7-8	TRBJ2-7	few	-	TGTGCCAGTTCACAGGGTTTTCGGTCCGAGCAGTACTTC	CASSQGFRSEQYF
TRBV11-3	TRBJ2-7	-	-	TGTGCCAGCAGCTTAGATCTCCTGTACGAGCAGTACTTC	CASSLDLLYEQYF
TRBV11-2	TRBJ2-2	-	TRBD1	TGTGCCAGCAGCGCTGACAGGGTCACCGGGGAGCTGTTTTTT	CASSADRVTGELFF
TRBV28	TRBJ2-7	-	TRBD2	TGTGCCAGCAGTTTGGCGTCTAGCGGGAGCTACGAGCAGTACTTC	CASSLASSGSYEQYF
TRBV11-2	TRBJ1-1	-	-	TGTGCCAGCAGCTTAGGACGGCCGGGTCTGAACACTGAAGCTTTCTTT	CASSLGRPGLNTEAFF
TRBV28	TRBJ2-7	-	TRBD2	TGTGCCAGCAGTTCTCCTAGCGGCTCCTACGAGCAGTACTTC	CASSSPSGSYEQYF
TRBV28	TRBJ2-7	-	TRBD2	TGTGCCAGCGCTCTAGCGGGTTTGGGGGAGCAGTACTTC	CASALAGLGEQYF
TRBV18	TRBJ2-1	-	TRBD2	TGTGCCAGCTCATTTGCTAGCGGCAAGAGCTCCTACAATGAGCAGTTCTTC	CASSFASGKSSYNEQFF
TRBV6-1	TRBJ2-6	-	-	TGTGCCAGCAGTGAACGGAAATCCTCTGGGGCCAACGTCCTGACTTTC	CASSERKSSGANVLTF
TRBV4-1	TRBJ2-3	once	TRBD2	TGCGCCAGCAGCCAAGATATGGGGGGACTAGCGGGAGGGTTTAGCACAGATACGCAGTATTTT	CASSQDMGGLAGGFSTDTQYF
TRBV28	TRBJ2-7	-	-	TGTGCCAGCGGGGGTTCTACTCGGCGCGAGCAGTACTTC	CASGGSTRREQYF
TRBV11-3	TRBJ2-4	-	-	TGTGCCAGCAGCCTGGAAGCGGGTAACATTCAGTACTTC	CASSLEAGNIQYF
TRBV28	TRBJ1-5	-	-	TGTGCCAGCAGTTCCGCGGTGGGGGAGAGCAATCAGCCCCAGCATTTT	CASSSAVGESNQPQHF
TRBV19	TRBJ1-1	-	-	TGTGCCAGTAGTATAACAGGGAGAACTGAAGCTTTCTTT	CASSITGRTEAFF
TRBV6-1	TRBJ2-1	once	TRBD2	TGTGCCAGCAGTGATGGGCCCTCGAGCGGGAGAGGGTCAAATGAGCAGTTCTTC	CASSDGPSSGRGSNEQFF
TRBV5-1	TRBJ1-2	-	TRBD1	TGCGCCAGCAGCCCCGGGACAGGGGGCGGGAACTATGGCTACACCTTC	CASSPGTGGGNYGYTF
TRBV6-1	TRBJ2-7	-	-	TGTGCCAGCAGTGCCCAAGGCTACGAGCAGTACTTC	CASSAQGYEQYF
TRBV19	TRBJ2-2	-	TRBD1	TGTGCCAGTAGTATAAGGGTCCCCGGGACAGGCGCGAACACCGGGGAGCTGTTTTTT	CASSIRVPGTGANTGELFF
TRBV6-1	TRBJ2-7	once	-	TGTGCCAGCAGTGAACCAGCCGCCTACGAGCAGTACTTC	CASSEPAAYEQYF
TRBV7-8	TRBJ2-7	-	-	TGTGCCAGCAGCTTAGGAAGGGGCGAGCAGTACTTC	CASSLGRGEQYF
TRBV6-1	TRBJ2-7	-	-	TGTGCCAGCGGGGGGACGGACGAGCAGTACTTC	CASGGTDEQYF
TRBV28	TRBJ1-4	-	-	TGTGCCAGCAGCACGTGGGGAGGCCTAAATGAAAAACTGTTTTTT	CASSTWGGLNEKLFF
TRBV28	TRBJ1-2	-	TRBD1	TGTGCCAGCAGCCCAGGGACAGCTTACAACTATGGCTACACCTTC	CASSPGTAYNYGYTF
TRBV6-1	TRBJ2-7	-	-	TGTGCCAGCAGGGGACTGGAGGGCCCGAGGGCCGAGCAGTACTTC	CASRGLEGPRAEQYF
TRBV5-1	TRBJ1-2	few	-	TGCGCCAGCAGCTTGGTGGGGAATAACTATGGCTACACCTTC	CASSLVGNNYGYTF